The 28 T cell receptor beta chains below come from one sample, sequenced in a study of human versus mouse CDR3 diversity and MHC coevolution. Libraries were prepared by immunoSEQ multiplex PCR; TCRdb keeps only in-frame clonotypes and omits some of them. The repertoire holds about 80,000 clones, with 85% to 95% as singletons. Sequencing used naive CD4+ T cells from blood. The subset denotes: CD45RO-negative CD62L-positive naive CD4 T cells. The receptors shown here come from a person aged 30-69 years in good health.

This sequence joins TRBV13 and TRBJ2-1, with TRBD2 matching 16 bases. The J segment lost 8 bases and the V segment lost 2 bases, leaving 9 bases of the junction unmatched. The CDR3 spans 18 residues. In germline, CDR1 is PRHDT, CDR2 FYEKMQ (reference sequence). The CDR3 sequence is CASSLLGTSGGAGHEQFF. DNA for the CDR3: TGTGCCAGCAGCTTATTGGGGACTAGCGGGGGGGCTGGTCATGAGCAGTTCTTC.

This chain connects TRBV4-2 to TRBJ1-1, with D maybe TRBD1 (5 bases). The CDR3 consists of 14 residues. The V gene's germline CDR1 is LGHNA and CDR2 YNFKEQ. V lost 1 base and J lost 3, with 9 bases in between. The CDR3 DNA follows: TGTGCCAGCAGCCAAGTCGGCAGGGACACTGAAGCTTTCTTT. Its translation is CASSQVGRDTEAFF.

The rearrangement joins TRBV7-3 to TRBJ2-7; no clear D. This CDR3 is 15 amino acids long. Per the germline V gene, CDR1 is SGHTA and CDR2 is FQGTGA. V lost 5 bases and J lost 6, with 20 bases in between. Written as DNA, the CDR3 is TGTGCCAGCAGCCTCGACCCCGCGAGGTCTTTCGAGCAGTACTTC. It encodes CASSLDPARSFEQYF.

The genes are TRBV5-4 and TRBJ2-2; 8 bases match TRBD2. Germline values: CDR1 SGHNT, CDR2 YYREEE (reference sequence). The CDR3 spans 16 residues. V trimming: 1 base; J trimming: 6 bases; junction bases outside the gene matches: 8. The CDR3 region is CASSLRAGAGAGELFF. The CDR3 DNA is TGTGCCAGCAGCTTGAGAGCGGGAGCAGGGGCCGGGGAGCTGTTTTTT.

This clone was seen just once. This chain links TRBV29-1 with TRBJ2-7, with D unresolved. The ends were cut back, 4 bases at V and 0 bases at J, with 7 bases in the middle. The CDR3 covers 12 residues. CDR1 and CDR2 from the germline V gene are SQVTM and ANQGSEA. The CDR3: CSVVADSYEQYF. The CDR3 DNA sequence: TGCAGCGTTGTGGCTGACTCCTACGAGCAGTACTTC.

This clone has more than one count but fewer than ten. The V gene is TRBV5-1, the J gene TRBJ2-7, with TRBD2 as a possible D gene (7 bases). The CDR3 runs to 15 residues. The ends were cut back, 3 bases at V and 3 bases at J, with 16 bases in the middle. Germline V lookup: CDR1 SGHRS, CDR2 YFSETQ. The CDR3: CASSSRGGPNYEQYF. In nucleotides, the CDR3 is TGCGCCAGCAGCTCTAGGGGGGGACCGAACTACGAGCAGTACTTC.

This clone showed up just once. The chain links TRBV19 to TRBJ2-7; the D gene is possibly TRBD2 (5 bases). CDR1 is LNHDA and CDR2 is SQIVND in the germline V gene (reference sequence). The CDR3 covers 16 residues. The V end lost 2 bases, the J end lost 0 bases, and 14 bases lay between the germline ends. Here the CDR3 DNA reads TGTGCCAGTAGTATAACGGGAATGGAACCCTCCTACGAGCAGTACTTC. Its protein product is CASSITGMEPSYEQYF.

V usage is TRBV5-4 and J usage is TRBJ2-7; D perhaps matches TRBD2 (6 bases). The CDR3 extends over 14 amino acids. CDR1 is SGHNT and CDR2 is YYREEE in the germline V gene (reference sequence). The V end was cut by 4 bases, the J end by 4 bases, with 15 bases between. The CDR3 reads CASSIGIAAYEQYF. DNA of the CDR3: TGTGCCAGCAGCATCGGAATAGCGGCATACGAGCAGTACTTC. Looking up the rest from reference TRBV5-4 and TRBJ2-7 gives the full variable domain: ETGVTQSPTHLIKTRGQQVTLRCSSQSGHNTVSWYQQALGQGPQFIFQYYREEENGRGNFPPRFSGLQFPNYSSELNVNALELDDSALYLCASSIGIAAYEQYFGPGTRLTVT.

The chain recombines TRBV11-2 with TRBJ2-1, with 11 bases fitting TRBD1. The CDR3 runs to 16 residues. Germline V lookup: CDR1 SGHAT, CDR2 FQNNGV. J gave up 2 bases and V 5 bases, and 5 bases lay outside the gene matches. Here the CDR3 DNA reads TGTGCCAGCAGCCTTAGGACAGGGGGCGCCTACAATGAGCAGTTCTTC. This gives the protein CASSLRTGGAYNEQFF.

The chain has TRBV7-2 and TRBJ1-1; tentatively, D is TRBD1 (5 bases). V was trimmed by 5 bases and J by 1 base, leaving 8 bases between them. The germline V gene encodes CDR1 SGHTA and CDR2 FQGNSA. This CDR3 spans 13 amino acids. CDR3 sequence (DNA): TGTGCCAGCAGCCGCGGGGCGAACACTGAAGCTTTCTTT. Its protein product is CASSRGANTEAFF.

The chain is built from TRBV19 and TRBJ2-7, with 7 nucleotides matching TRBD1. The V gene's germline CDR1 is LNHDA and CDR2 SQIVND (reference sequence). The CDR3 runs 14 residues. With 4 bases clipped from V and 5 bases from J, the junction kept 8 bases outside the gene matches. Here the CDR3 DNA reads TGTGCCAGTAGTAGAGGGGGCGCCGGCCACGAGCAGTACTTC. Amino acid sequence: CASSRGGAGHEQYF.

This rearrangement joins TRBV7-2 to TRBJ2-4; tentative D call: TRBD1 (6 bases). V lost 5 bases, J lost 13 bases, and 21 bases lay in between. The germline V gene has CDR1 SGHTA and CDR2 FQGNSA. The CDR3 length is 14 residues. Here the CDR3 reads CASSPMGADLTQYF. CDR3 sequence (DNA): TGTGCCAGCAGCCCCATGGGGGCGGACTTAACGCAGTACTTC.

The DNA of the CDR3 is TGTGCCAGCAGGAACAGCAGACTAACCTACGAGCAGTACTTC. Protein product: CASRNSRLTYEQYF. The chain combines TRBV28 with TRBJ2-7; D might be TRBD2 (5 bases). This CDR3 is 14 amino acids long. The germline V gene encodes CDR1 MDHEN and CDR2 SYDVKM. V lost 6 bases to trimming and J lost 2 bases, with 14 bases between them. The full variable domain, completed using reference TRBV28 and TRBJ2-7, is DVKVTQSSRYLVKRTGEKVFLECVQDMDHENMFWYRQDPGLGLRLIYFSYDVKMKEKGDIPEGYSVSREKKERFSLILESASTNQTSMYLCASRNSRLTYEQYFGPGTRLTVT.

The chain is built from TRBV7-3 and TRBJ1-1, with 8 nucleotides matching TRBD1. J gave up 5 bases and V 5 bases, and 7 bases lay outside the gene matches. Germline-derived CDR1 and CDR2 are SGHTA and FQGTGA. The CDR3 has 14 residues. Written as DNA, the CDR3 is TGTGCCAGCAGCCTCAGGGGGCCGGGGACTGAAGCTTTCTTT. Protein product: CASSLRGPGTEAFF.

The chain uses TRBV4-2 and TRBJ2-7, with a tentative D call TRBD1 (5 bases). This CDR3 has 14 residues. Germline CDR1 is LGHNA and CDR2 is YNFKEQ. With 0 bases removed from V and 6 bases from J, the gap between germline ends came to 12 bases. The CDR3 coding sequence is TGTGCCAGCAGCCAAGATTCCAGGGTCACCGAGCAGTACTTC. This codes for CASSQDSRVTEQYF.

The chain uses TRBV18 and TRBJ2-5; D unresolved. The germline CDR1 and CDR2 sequences are KGHSH and LQKENI. V lost 3 bases and J 4 bases, leaving 9 bases between the germline ends. This CDR3 comprises 13 residues. The CDR3 DNA follows: TGTGCCAGCTCACCTGCGGCTGGAGAGACCCAGTACTTC. Translation: CASSPAAGETQYF.

The CDR3 bases are TGTGCCAGCAGGGCCGGGGGAAGGTTGGGCTATGGCTACACCTTC. It codes for CASRAGGRLGYGYTF. This chain joins TRBV28 and TRBJ1-2, with a tentative D call TRBD1 (5 bases). V was trimmed by 6 bases and J by 4 bases, leaving 18 bases between them. From germline, CDR1 is MDHEN and CDR2 SYDVKM. CDR3 size: 15 residues.

V is TRBV11-2 and J is TRBJ2-7; no definite D call. The CDR3 contains 15 residues. V lost 0 bases and J lost 2, with 11 bases in between. CDR1 is SGHAT, CDR2 FQNNGV, per germline. Here the CDR3 reads CASSLDAHPTYEQYF. CDR3 DNA sequence: TGTGCCAGCAGCTTAGATGCGCACCCTACCTACGAGCAGTACTTC.

Written as DNA, the CDR3 is TGTGCCAGCAGCCTTGCAGGGGTCTCCTACGAGCAGTACTTC. Protein sequence: CASSLAGVSYEQYF. The chain employs TRBV14 and TRBJ2-7, with D possibly being TRBD1 (6 bases). V lost 4 bases to trimming and J lost 0 bases, with 10 bases between them. This CDR3 comprises 14 residues. The germline gives CDR1 SGHDN, CDR2 FVKESK.

The V gene is TRBV11-2, the J gene TRBJ2-1; 8 bases agree with TRBD2. Germline-derived CDR1 and CDR2 are SGHAT and FQNNGV. V shed 1 base and J 10 bases; nucleotides not matched to a gene: 6. CDR3 length: 14 residues. CDR3 sequence reads: CASSLGPASGEQFF. Here the CDR3 DNA reads TGTGCCAGCAGCTTAGGCCCGGCTAGCGGGGAGCAGTTCTTC.

The V call is TRBV5-1, the J call TRBJ1-4; 9 positions agree with TRBD1. Germline V CDR1 and CDR2: SGHRS, YFSETQ. This CDR3 spans 14 amino acids. The trim removed 3 bases at V and 8 bases at J, leaving 5 bases unmatched. The CDR3 loop reads CASSSGQGWEKLFF. The DNA of the CDR3 is TGCGCCAGCAGCTCGGGACAGGGTTGGGAAAAACTGTTTTTT. The full variable domain, its missing parts supplied by reference TRBV5-1 and TRBJ1-4, is KAGVTQTPRYLIKTRGQQVTLSCSPISGHRSVSWYQQTPGQGLQFLFEYFSETQRNKGNFPGRFSGRQFSNSRSEMNVSTLELGDSALYLCASSSGQGWEKLFFGSGTQLSVL.

The chain links TRBV28 to TRBJ1-3, with D possibly being TRBD1 (5 bases). CDR1 is MDHEN and CDR2 is SYDVKM in the germline V gene. This CDR3 is 16 amino acids long. The germline V and J ends were trimmed by 6 bases and 2 bases, with 17 bases remaining between them. The CDR3 sequence: CASSRTSQGTGNTIYF. The CDR3 coding sequence is TGTGCCAGCAGCCGTACCTCCCAGGGAACTGGAAACACCATATATTTT.

The rearrangement links TRBV5-1 to TRBJ2-1; D not certain. V gave up 0 bases and J gave up 4 bases, with 8 bases separating them. This CDR3 contains 14 residues. Germline CDR1 and CDR2: SGHRS and YFSETQ. The CDR3 coding sequence is TGCGCCAGCAGCTTGGGGCCCGGGTACAATGAGCAGTTCTTC. Protein: CASSLGPGYNEQFF.

The chain links TRBV7-2 to TRBJ2-1; D is undetermined. Germline V gene lookup returns CDR1 SGHTA and CDR2 FQGNSA. The CDR3 consists of 13 residues. V was pared by 5 bases and J by 14 bases, with 19 bases between. The CDR3 DNA reads TGTGCCAGCAGCCCCATGTCTGGCTCAACCAAGTTCTTC. Translation: CASSPMSGSTKFF.

The rearrangement uses TRBV4-1 and TRBJ2-4; 7 bases line up with TRBD2. With 3 bases clipped from V and 5 bases from J, the junction kept 1 base outside the gene matches. The CDR3 covers 13 residues. CDR1 and CDR2 from the germline V gene are MGHRA and YSYEKL. CDR3 bases: TGCGCCAGCAGCCAGAGCGGGGAAAACATTCAGTACTTC. It translates to CASSQSGENIQYF.

This clone was counted a single time. This chain uses TRBV2 with TRBJ2-4; 7 bases are shared with TRBD1. Germline V gene data show CDR1 as SNHLY and CDR2 as FYNNEI. The CDR3 totals 14 residues. V lost 4 bases and J lost 5; bases outside the gene matches: 5. Here the CDR3 DNA reads TGTGCCAGCAGTGGGGGGACAGTTCAAAACATTCAGTACTTC. This codes for CASSGGTVQNIQYF.

The chain uses TRBV5-1 and TRBJ2-7; 10 bases are shared with TRBD2. Germline V lookup: CDR1 SGHRS, CDR2 YFSETQ. V was clipped by 7 bases and J by 4 bases; unmatched bases: 14. The CDR3 runs to 16 residues. CDR3 sequence reads: CASPNKISGRSYEQYF. CDR3 sequence (DNA): TGCGCCAGCCCTAACAAAATTAGCGGGAGGTCTTACGAGCAGTACTTC.

V usage is TRBV7-9 and J usage is TRBJ2-7; weak D call: TRBD1 (6 bases). Trimming stripped 3 bases from V and 2 bases from J, with 11 bases between. CDR3 length: 14 residues. The germline V gene encodes CDR1 SEHNR and CDR2 FQNEAQ (reference sequence). The CDR3 spells CASSFGTLTYEQYF. CDR3 sequence (DNA): TGTGCCAGCAGCTTCGGGACACTTACCTACGAGCAGTACTTC.